The T cell receptor (beta chain) described here comes from a study of shared clonotypes between healthy human individuals. A note on this clone: As yet, its antigen is unknown. A single base is all that separates this from a far larger clone, so a read error is likely.

Study outcomes and limitations: Naive subsets tended to show greater estimated richness than memory subsets. Rarefaction revealed incomplete sorted-subset sequencing despite large depth.

Donors, without exception, were Caucasian adults residing in Nashville, Tennessee. Both subsets, CD45RA+ naive and CD45RA-negative memory, were split from the CD4+ cells. Clones were read by immunoSEQ multiplex PCR, and TCRdb kept only the in-frame ones, dropping some. The sample records 950,000 to 1,100,000 clones, more than 75% being singletons. The CDR3 sequence is 14 residues long. The germline V gene has CDR1 MNHNY and CDR2 SVGAGI (reference sequence). The V end lost 2 bases, the J end lost 1 base, and 5 bases lay between the germline ends. This chain joins TRBV6-6 and TRBJ1-4, with D perhaps matching TRBD1 (5 bases). The sequence derives from a man between 18 and 29 years old in good health. Some clones in this sample may be carry-over from other donors' samples. The sequenced sample consisted of memory CD4+ T cells from PBMCs. This sample's subset: CD45RA-negative fraction. DNA of the CDR3: TGTGCCAGCAGTTACAGGGGAACTAATGAAAAACTGTTTTTT. It translates to CASSYRGTNEKLFF.